This T cell receptor beta chain was captured in a study of tumor-infiltrating lymphocytes in primary liver carcinoma. The study, taken as a whole, reports: A small share of top clones, only about 7.5-25%, was found in all five tumor regions. The top-250-clone fraction was significantly higher in tumors than in blood (p = 0.039).

Extraction of RNA together with DNA used about 17-30 mg of unsorted bulk tissue. Surgeons resected the patients' primary liver carcinomas. Treatment-naive at the time, the patients had chronic HBV infection. cDNA specific to TCR beta was made from approximately 0.55 ug of total RNA, with a constant-region primer employed for priming. Libraries covering TCR beta were generated through three nested multiplex PCR rounds (using a slightly modified ARM-PCR). Use of TRBV1-TRBV30 forward primers with a C-beta reverse primer characterized the first two PCR rounds, which lasted ten to eleven cycles each. TCRdb re-called the multiplex PCR reads with MiXCR, one entry per CDR3 protein. The repertoire has about 84,000 distinct CDR3 sequences, approximately 70% of them found once; the top ten carry roughly a fifth. With respect to this clonotype: What it binds is not known.

Germline CDR1 LNHNV, CDR2 YYDKDF (reference sequence). V was clipped by 4 bases and J by 1 base; unmatched bases: 2. This CDR3 is 15 amino acids long. Sequencing used liver tumor tissue from sampling region 1. Subset noted: tumor region T1, superior pole. This chain joins TRBV15 and TRBJ2-7, with 12 bases fitting TRBD2. This TCR derives from a man between 35 and 55 years old with primary liver carcinoma and hepatitis B virus infection. The CDR3 here is CATSTGTSGSYEQYF. CDR3 DNA sequence: TGTGCCACCAGCACTGGGACTAGCGGGTCCTACGAGCAGTACTTC.